The 9 T cell receptor beta chains listed next were all sequenced from one sample in a study of T cells after yellow fever vaccination. One entry per CDR3 protein, called by TCRdb with MiXCR from the 5' RACE reads. The data hold about 210,000 distinct CDR3 sequences, with approximately 3.3% observed a single time. The sample was CD4+ T cells sorted from PBMCs, taken 10 days after the yellow fever booster vaccination. The receptors were gathered from a man between 18 and 35 years old who received the YFV17D yellow fever vaccine.

This clonotype showed up many times. This rearrangement joins TRBV12-3 or TRBV12-4 to TRBJ1-2, with D possibly matching TRBD1 (6 bases). The CDR3 has 13 amino acids. The ends were cut back, 6 bases at V and 2 bases at J, with 10 bases in the middle. CDR3 bases: TGTGCCAGCAGACGAGGGGGGAACTATGGCTACACCTTC. It is translated as CASRRGGNYGYTF.

V is TRBV5-1 and J is TRBJ2-3, with 8 nucleotides matching TRBD1. CDR3 length equals 15 residues. Germline CDR1 SGHRS, CDR2 YFSETQ. Trimming cost V 1 base and J 4 bases; bases outside gene matches: 5. CDR3 residues: CASSLQGANPDTQYF. In DNA, the CDR3 is TGCGCCAGCAGCTTGCAGGGGGCGAATCCAGATACGCAGTATTTT.

The chain couples TRBV10-1 to TRBJ2-7; D call uncertain. Per germline, CDR1 WNHNN and CDR2 SYGVQD (reference sequence). Between the trimmed V and J ends, which lost 5 bases and 7 bases, there was a span of 15 bases. The CDR3 contains 13 residues. The chain's CDR3 is CASSRGPLGEQYV. CDR3 sequence (DNA): TGCGCCAGCAGTCGCGGACCTCTAGGTGAGCAGTACGTC.

This clonotype has a handful of counts. The gene calls are TRBV6-5 and TRBJ2-7; 7 positions agree with TRBD1. This CDR3 comprises 15 residues. Germline CDR1 MNHEY, CDR2 SVGAGI. V trimming: 4 bases; J trimming: 6 bases; junction bases outside the gene matches: 12. The CDR3 region is CASSSVPGQSREQYF. The CDR3 DNA reads as TGTGCCAGCAGTTCCGTCCCGGGACAGTCTCGCGAGCAGTACTTC.

This clonotype was seen more than once but under ten times. The J gene is TRBJ2-1, the V gene TRBV20-1; TRBD2 matches 9 bases. CDR3 length equals 15 residues. V dropped 0 bases and J dropped 5; count of bases not matched to a gene: 5. From germline, CDR1 is DFQATT and CDR2 SNEGSKA (reference sequence). CDR3 bases: TGCAGTGCTAGAGACAGGCGGGGGGGCGACAATGAGCAGTTCTTC. The encoded protein is CSARDRRGGDNEQFF.

This clonotype was observed a handful of times. The chain links TRBV9 to TRBJ1-1; D is ambiguous. The ends were cut back, 1 base at V and 3 bases at J, with 10 bases in the middle. Germline-derived CDR1 and CDR2 are SGDLS and YYNGEE. The CDR3 has 14 residues. CDR3 in DNA: TGTGCCAGCAGCGTAATGGTCGGTGACACTGAAGCTTTCTTT. Protein product: CASSVMVGDTEAFF.

This clonotype was detected ten times or more. J is TRBJ2-5 and V is TRBV5-5, with 7 bases identical to TRBD2. The CDR3 length is 13 residues. CDR1 is SGHKS, CDR2 YYEKEE, per germline (reference sequence). V lost 4 bases, J lost 5 bases, and 5 bases stayed unmatched. CDR3 loop: CASSAGVRETQYF. The DNA for the CDR3 is TGTGCCAGCAGCGCGGGAGTCAGGGAGACCCAGTACTTC.

This clonotype was counted many times. The chain couples TRBV5-6 to TRBJ2-1, with a possible D match to TRBD2 (5 bases). This CDR3 spans 18 amino acids. The ends were cut back, 2 bases at V and 2 bases at J, with 20 bases in the middle. Per the germline V gene, CDR1 is SGHDT and CDR2 is YYEEEE. The CDR3, as DNA: TGTGCCAGCAGCTTTCCAGGAGGCTTCGCCTCCCCCTACAATGAGCAGTTCTTC. Protein sequence: CASSFPGGFASPYNEQFF.

This clonotype has just a few counts. V usage is TRBV7-8 and J usage is TRBJ2-1; the match to TRBD1 covers 12 bases. This CDR3 region has 16 residues. V lost 4 bases, J lost 6 bases, and 7 bases stayed unmatched. Looked up from germline, CDR1 is SGHVS and CDR2 is FQNEAQ. CDR3 loop: CASSSGGDRGPNEQFF. The DNA for the CDR3 is TGTGCCAGCAGCTCAGGGGGGGACAGGGGGCCCAATGAGCAGTTCTTC.